This paragraph covers one T cell receptor (beta chain) sequence. Its antigen is undetermined. This specimen comes from a study of tumor-infiltrating lymphocytes in primary liver carcinoma. Whole-study context: Patients diagnosed with primary liver carcinoma received treatment through surgical resection.

Study-level results: Tumor tissue displayed a significantly greater top-250-clone fraction than blood (p = 0.039).

Synthesis of TCR beta cDNA was carried out from 500 ng total RNA with a constant-region primer. Three nested multiplex PCR rounds, a slightly modified ARM-PCR, produced the libraries for TCR beta. Two initial PCR rounds of approximately 10 cycles each paired TRBV1-TRBV30 forward primers with a C-beta reverse primer. Using its own MiXCR run on the multiplex PCR reads, TCRdb lists one record per CDR3 protein. This sample has a few hundred thousand distinct CDR3 sequences, with approximately 54% found just once. RNA isolated from unsorted whole blood supplied the blood RNA, with germline DNA also extracted. Patients were chronically HBV-infected and treatment-naive. The V end lost 0 bases, the J end lost 4 bases, and 16 bases lay between the germline ends. CDR3 length: 17 residues. Looked up from germline, CDR1 is LGHNA and CDR2 is YSLEER.

This chain links TRBV4-3 with TRBJ2-1; D is tentatively TRBD1 or TRBD2 (5 bases each). Sequencing used peripheral blood. The sequence was collected from a woman aged 25 to 39 with primary liver carcinoma and hepatitis B virus infection. The CDR3 is CASSQDLGRALYNEQFF. DNA for the CDR3: TGCGCCAGCAGCCAAGATCTGGGGCGGGCCCTTTACAATGAGCAGTTCTTC.